This TCR beta chain emerged from a study of T cell responses to AZD1222 COVID-19 vaccine. Clones were sequenced by immunoSEQ multiplex PCR, and TCRdb holds only the in-frame ones, with some missing. The sample has tens of thousands of clones; 70% to 90% are singletons. CDR3 size: 12 residues. CDR1 is MDHEN and CDR2 is SYDVKM in the germline V gene. The V end lost 7 bases, the J end lost 2 bases, and 9 bases lay between the germline ends. Regarding the study as a whole: No repertoire was sampled before or during the peak T cell response, only after it. Of spike-specific TCRs, nearly half reportedly target regions left unmutated in variants. Dominant at 160-218 and 743-854, vaccine-associated CD4 TCRs also spanned spike. Receipt of two AZD1222 doses was followed by a rise in Spike-specific TCR breadth and depth.

A remark on this clone: Its antigen is still unknown.

The TCR was taken from an adult who received the AZD1222 COVID-19 vaccine. The rearrangement links TRBV28 to TRBJ2-7; D unclear. The sample was peripheral blood, taken 28 days after the second AZD1222 dose. The DNA of the CDR3 is TGTGCCAGCACCCTTGGCGCCTACGAGCAGTACTTC. It specifies CASTLGAYEQYF. The entire variable domain, with the rest obtained from reference TRBV28 and TRBJ2-7, is as follows: DVKVTQSSRYLVKRTGEKVFLECVQDMDHENMFWYRQDPGLGLRLIYFSYDVKMKEKGDIPEGYSVSREKKERFSLILESASTNQTSMYLCASTLGAYEQYFGPGTRLTVT.